A selection of T cell receptor beta chains follows, all from one sample in a study of CD4 T cells in relation to SARS-CoV-2 and coronaviruses. TCRdb's copy holds only in-frame clones and misses some; the assay was immunoSEQ multiplex PCR. The table shows around 70,000 clones, with around 87% occurring only once. Sequencing was done on a sample of memory CD4+ T cells from PBMCs. These receptors were obtained from a human donor in good health. The CDR3 runs from the conserved cysteine through the conserved F or W. A D gene is named only where the DNA matches it firmly. Size values are once, few and many counts, or a class for expanded clones, and some rows have none.

V	J	size	D	DNA	CDR3
TRBV7-2	TRBJ1-2	.	TRBD1	TGTGCCAGCAGCTTAGGGACAGGGGGAGATGGCTACACCTTC	CASSLGTGGDGYTF
TRBV28	TRBJ1-1	.	.	TGTGCCAGCAGGAGGGGGAACACTGAAGCTTTCTTT	CASRRGNTEAFF
TRBV19	TRBJ2-3	.	TRBD1	TGTGCCACCAGGGGGACAGGGGGCTGGCATGGCACAGATACGCAGTATTTT	CATRGTGGWHGTDTQYF
TRBV6-5	TRBJ1-6	few	.	TGTGCCAGCAGTTACGAGGGTTTGAATTCACCCCTCCACTTT	CASSYEGLNSPLHF
TRBV11-2	TRBJ1-2	.	.	TGTGCCAGCAGCCCAGTTAACTATGGCTACACCTTC	CASSPVNYGYTF
TRBV5-1	TRBJ2-2	.	TRBD2	TGCGCCAGCAGCTTCGGCGGGGGGGACGAAGCCGGGGAGCTGTTTTTT	CASSFGGGDEAGELFF
TRBV15	TRBJ1-3	.	.	TGTGCCACCAGCAGAGATCGGGGGGCCTCTGGAAACACCATATATTTT	CATSRDRGASGNTIYF
TRBV19	TRBJ1-5	.	.	TGTGCCAGTACCCTAGGGGGTCAGCCCCAGCATTTT	CASTLGGQPQHF
TRBV2	TRBJ2-1	.	TRBD2	TGTGCCACACGGCCTCGGACTAGCGGCCACAATGAGCAGTTCTTC	CATRPRTSGHNEQFF
TRBV7-8	TRBJ2-7	.	.	TGTGCCAGCAGCTTAGCGAGTACAGAAATCTCCTACGAGCAGTACTTC	CASSLASTEISYEQYF
TRBV6-5	TRBJ1-1	.	.	TGTGCCAGCAGTTATTGGGGTCCGGGCACTGAAGCTTTCTTT	CASSYWGPGTEAFF
TRBV19	TRBJ2-7	.	TRBD1	TGTGCCAGTAGTACATGGGGACAGGAGTCCTACGAGCAGTACTTC	CASSTWGQESYEQYF
TRBV5-4	TRBJ2-3	.	.	TGTGCCAGCAGCTCCTACACAGATACGCAGTATTTT	CASSSYTDTQYF
TRBV6-4	TRBJ2-1	.	.	TGTGCCAGCAGTAAAAGCGGGTTGAGCTCCTACAATGAGCAGTTCTTC	CASSKSGLSSYNEQFF
TRBV5-1	TRBJ2-6	.	.	TGCGCCAGCAGCTTGCTCGGGAGTTACTCTGGGGCCAACGTCCTGACTTTC	CASSLLGSYSGANVLTF
TRBV3-1/TRBV3-2	TRBJ1-2	.	.	TGTGCCAGCAGCCAAGTGGGGGTTGGGTATGGCTACACCTTC	CASSQVGVGYGYTF